The 29 T cell receptor beta chains below were found in one sample sequenced in a study of blood T cell repertoires in COVID-19. The data were produced by immunoSEQ multiplex PCR, yet TCRdb's version contains in-frame clones alone and is incomplete. The sample includes about 80,000 clones, around nine tenths of them seen just once. What was sequenced was peripheral blood. These receptors were collected from a woman older than 75 with active or convalescent COVID-19.

This chain uses TRBV6-2 or TRBV6-3 with TRBJ2-3; a weak D match, TRBD2 (5 bases). The CDR3 is 15 residues long. Trimming took off 0 bases at V and 0 bases at J, with 7 bases between the two ends. Germline values: CDR1 MNHEY, CDR2 SVGEGT. Here the CDR3 reads CASSYSRGSTDTQYF. The DNA of the CDR3 is TGTGCCAGCAGTTACTCAAGAGGGAGCACAGATACGCAGTATTTT.

The rearrangement joins TRBV6-1 to TRBJ2-7; tentative D call: TRBD1 (7 bases). Trimming cost V 2 bases and J 4 bases, with 15 bases left between them. The CDR3 totals 15 residues. Per the germline V gene, CDR1 is MNHNS and CDR2 is SASEGT. Here the CDR3 reads CASSELPQGRYEQYF. The DNA of the CDR3 is TGTGCCAGCAGTGAACTCCCACAGGGGAGGTACGAGCAGTACTTC.

This sequence joins TRBV7-2 and TRBJ2-7; no firm D call. The CDR3 extends over 12 amino acids. Germline CDR1 reads SGHTA; CDR2 reads FQGNSA. V was shortened by 5 bases and J by 4 bases, with 9 bases between the two germline ends. CDR3 coding DNA: TGTGCCAGCAGCGCGTCCCGATACGAGCAGTACTTC. The encoded protein is CASSASRYEQYF.

The V call is TRBV3-1 (or the pseudogene TRBV3-2), the J call TRBJ1-1; no definite D call. The CDR3 length is 14 residues. Germline CDR1 and CDR2: LGHDT and YNNKEL (reference sequence). Between the trimmed V and J ends, which lost 2 bases and 3 bases, there was a span of 10 bases. The CDR3 sequence is CASSQTVLDTEAFF. The CDR3 DNA reads as TGTGCCAGCAGCCAAACCGTACTTGACACTGAAGCTTTCTTT.

The chain joins TRBV18 to TRBJ1-1; D perhaps matches TRBD1 (5 bases). The CDR3 has 14 amino acids. Germline CDR1 reads KGHSH; CDR2 reads LQKENI. V was trimmed by 3 bases and J by 5 bases, leaving 13 bases between them. The CDR3 DNA follows: TGTGCCAGCTCACCTGGCAACAGGCCTACTGAAGCTTTCTTT. Its protein product is CASSPGNRPTEAFF.

This sequence joins TRBV5-1 and TRBJ1-2; 10 nucleotides line up with TRBD1. J gave up 7 bases and V 0 bases, and 9 bases lay outside the gene matches. The V gene's germline CDR1 is SGHRS and CDR2 YFSETQ. This CDR3 region has 16 residues. The CDR3 spells CASSLARWDRGSGYTF. The CDR3 DNA reads TGCGCCAGCAGCTTGGCCCGCTGGGACAGGGGATCTGGCTACACCTTC.

The chain has TRBV27 and TRBJ1-4, with 8 bases lining up with TRBD1. Germline assignment: CDR1 MNHEY and CDR2 SMNVEV (reference sequence). The CDR3 is made up of 15 amino acids. J lost 8 bases, V lost 4 bases, and 9 bases had no gene match. CDR3 protein: CASSSLSGGAEKLFF. The CDR3 DNA reads as TGTGCCAGCAGTTCCTTATCAGGGGGCGCGGAAAAACTGTTTTTT.

This sequence joins TRBV3-1 (or the pseudogene TRBV3-2) and TRBJ2-7, with 8 nucleotides matching TRBD1. The CDR3 has 14 residues. J lost 3 bases, V lost 4 bases, and 5 bases had no gene match. The germline V gene encodes CDR1 LGHDT and CDR2 YNNKEL (reference sequence). The DNA for the CDR3 is TGTGCCAGCAGCCGGAATGGACAGGGCTACGAGCAGTACTTC. Translated, it gives CASSRNGQGYEQYF.

This clone was seen only once. This chain links TRBV27 with TRBJ1-5; TRBD1 aligns across 8 bases. The length of the CDR3 is 14 residues. Per the germline V gene, CDR1 is MNHEY and CDR2 is SMNVEV (reference sequence). With 4 bases clipped from V and 4 bases from J, the junction kept 3 bases outside the gene matches. The CDR3 DNA follows: TGTGCCAGCAGTTCTCGGACAGGGAATCAGCCCCAGCATTTT. The encoded protein is CASSSRTGNQPQHF.

V usage is TRBV7-2 and J usage is TRBJ1-1; D not certain. The CDR3 contains 15 residues. V lost 5 bases and J lost 1, with 14 bases in between. Germline V gene sequence: CDR1 SGHTA, CDR2 FQGNSA. The CDR3 DNA follows: TGTGCCAGCAGCAAGCTACCTCTCCGGAACACTGAAGCTTTCTTT. This sequence encodes CASSKLPLRNTEAFF.

This clone was seen a few times. The chain has TRBV6-2 or TRBV6-3 and TRBJ2-1, with 8 positions matching TRBD1. The CDR3 totals 16 residues. CDR1 is MNHEY, CDR2 SVGEGT, per germline. V lost 5 bases to trimming and J lost 0 bases; unmatched junction nucleotides: 6. The CDR3 here is CASSQWTGSSYNEQFF. DNA of the CDR3: TGTGCCAGCAGTCAGTGGACAGGGAGCTCCTACAATGAGCAGTTCTTC.

This chain links TRBV7-9 with TRBJ2-7; D remains ambiguous. V shed 7 bases and J shed 2 bases, with 12 bases lying between them. Looked up from germline, CDR1 is SEHNR and CDR2 is FQNEAQ (reference sequence). The CDR3 spans 13 residues. CDR3 in DNA: TGTGCCAGCAACGCCGCCGGAGCCTACGAGCAGTACTTC. Translating gives CASNAAGAYEQYF.

The rearrangement uses TRBV11-2 and TRBJ2-6, with 8 bases aligning to TRBD1. The CDR3 runs 19 residues. The germline V gene encodes CDR1 SGHAT and CDR2 FQNNGV. J was trimmed by 0 bases and V by 1 base; bases with no gene match: 8. CDR3: CASSLGLTGVSSGANVLTF. CDR3 coding DNA: TGTGCCAGCAGCTTAGGTTTGACAGGGGTGAGCTCTGGGGCCAACGTCCTGACTTTC.

The rearrangement joins TRBV5-1 to TRBJ2-5, with D possibly TRBD2 on 6 matching bases. Germline-derived CDR1 and CDR2 are SGHRS and YFSETQ. The CDR3 has 13 amino acids. V lost 0 bases, J lost 4 bases, and 7 bases lay in between. As DNA, the CDR3 is TGCGCCAGCAGCTTGGGGGAGGCAGAGACCCAGTACTTC. Translated, it gives CASSLGEAETQYF.

Only a few counts were recorded for this clone. The gene calls are TRBV19 and TRBJ1-3, with 7 bases that match TRBD1. V gave up 7 bases and J gave up 0 bases; unmatched junction bases: 6. This CDR3 comprises 15 residues. In germline, CDR1 is LNHDA, CDR2 SQIVND (reference sequence). CDR3 nucleotides: TGTGCCAGTAAACAGGGGATATTCTCTGGAAACACCATATATTTT. Its translation: CASKQGIFSGNTIYF.

V usage is TRBV9 and J usage is TRBJ1-3; TRBD1 might be the D (6 bases). The CDR3 has 16 amino acids. Germline CDR1 SGDLS, CDR2 YYNGEE. V was pared by 4 bases and J by 0 bases, with 14 bases between. The CDR3 region has the DNA TGTGCCAGCAGCTACAACAAGGGGGTCTCTGGAAACACCATATATTTT. This translates into CASSYNKGVSGNTIYF. Full variable domain (rest looked up from reference TRBV9 and TRBJ1-3): DSGVTQTPKHLITATGQRVTLRCSPRSGDLSVYWYQQSLDQGLQFLIQYYNGEERAKGNILERFSAQQFPDLHSELNLSSLELGDSALYFCASSYNKGVSGNTIYFGEGSWLTVV.

The J gene is TRBJ1-3, the V gene TRBV5-5; D gene uncertain. CDR1 SGHKS and CDR2 YYEKEE come from the germline V gene (reference sequence). The CDR3 is 13 amino acids. V was pared by 4 bases and J by 0 bases, with 5 bases between. The CDR3 is CASSVSSGNTIYF. CDR3 DNA sequence: TGTGCCAGCAGCGTTAGCTCTGGAAACACCATATATTTT. Using reference TRBV5-5 and TRBJ1-3 for the parts outside the CDR3, the full variable domain is DAGVTQSPTHLIKTRGQQVTLRCSPISGHKSVSWYQQVLGQGPQFIFQYYEKEERGRGNFPDRFSARQFPNYSSELNVNALLLGDSALYLCASSVSSGNTIYFGEGSWLTVV.

The chain employs TRBV19 and TRBJ2-2; weak D call: TRBD2 (5 bases). Germline V gene sequence: CDR1 LNHDA, CDR2 SQIVND (reference sequence). The CDR3 is 13 amino acids. Trimming stripped 6 bases from V and 6 bases from J, with 11 bases between. DNA for the CDR3: TGTGCCAGTAGGTCATCGGGATCCGGGGAGCTGTTTTTT. Protein: CASRSSGSGELFF. The complete variable domain, with remaining parts taken from reference TRBV19 and TRBJ2-2, reads DGGITQSPKYLFRKEGQNVTLSCEQNLNHDAMYWYRQDPGQGLRLIYYSQIVNDFQKGDIAEGYSVSREKKESFPLTVTSAQKNPTAFYLCASRSSGSGELFFGEGSRLTVL.

The V and J genes are TRBV28 and TRBJ2-7; tentatively, D is TRBD1 (6 bases). The CDR3 loop spans 15 amino acids. Germline V gene data show CDR1 as MDHEN and CDR2 as SYDVKM. The V and J ends lost 5 bases and 1 base respectively, with 15 bases between them. The CDR3 DNA reads as TGTGCCAGCAGTCCTCCCCGTGGACAGTCCTACGAGCAGTACTTC. Its protein product is CASSPPRGQSYEQYF.

This chain links TRBV2 with TRBJ2-2; the D gene is possibly TRBD2 (6 bases). This CDR3 contains 13 residues. Germline lookup yields CDR1 SNHLY and CDR2 FYNNEI. V lost 11 bases, J lost 5 bases, and 15 bases lay in between. The CDR3 is CAEGRAGTGELFF. DNA of the CDR3: TGTGCCGAGGGTAGGGCGGGGACCGGGGAGCTGTTTTTT.

The chain links TRBV24-1 to TRBJ2-1; D unresolved. The V end lost 4 bases, the J end lost 8 bases, and 11 bases lay between the germline ends. Looked up from germline, CDR1 is KGHDR and CDR2 is SFDVKD. This CDR3 region has 13 residues. The CDR3 here is CATSDSGLHEQFF. DNA of the CDR3: TGTGCCACCAGTGACTCAGGTCTTCATGAGCAGTTCTTC.

The rearrangement links TRBV7-9 to TRBJ2-7, with D perhaps matching TRBD1 (6 bases). Germline V lookup: CDR1 SEHNR, CDR2 FQNEAQ (reference sequence). The CDR3 sequence is 14 residues long. V lost 1 base and J 5 bases, leaving 12 bases between the germline ends. The CDR3 is CASSLGSGVDEQYF. The CDR3 coding sequence is TGTGCCAGCAGCTTAGGGTCAGGGGTCGACGAGCAGTACTTC.

The chain combines TRBV27 with TRBJ1-5; 10 bases line up with TRBD1. The CDR3 has 18 amino acids. V was clipped by 0 bases and J by 4 bases; unmatched bases: 9. Germline V gene data show CDR1 as MNHEY and CDR2 as SMNVEV (reference sequence). CDR3 loop: CASSLSATGGYLNQPQHF. The CDR3 nucleotides are TGTGCCAGCAGTTTATCGGCGACAGGGGGCTATCTTAATCAGCCCCAGCATTTT.

This sequence joins TRBV28 and TRBJ1-4; 7 nucleotides line up with TRBD1. The CDR3 length is 13 residues. Germline CDR1 reads MDHEN; CDR2 reads SYDVKM. Here the CDR3 DNA reads TGTGCGGGAAAGACAGGGAATAATGAAAAACTGTTTTTT. Protein product: CAGKTGNNEKLFF.

This clone was found once. The chain combines TRBV10-3 with TRBJ2-3; weak D call: TRBD2 (5 bases). CDR1 and CDR2 from the germline V gene are ENHRY and SYGVKD. The CDR3 loop spans 13 amino acids. Trimming cost V 6 bases and J 5 bases, with 12 bases left between them. CDR3 sequence reads: CAISEIGVDTQYF. CDR3 bases: TGTGCCATCAGCGAGATCGGGGTAGATACGCAGTATTTT.

The chain links TRBV7-9 to TRBJ2-3; D remains unclear. Trimming cost V 3 bases and J 1 base, with 8 bases left between them. The CDR3 sequence is 14 residues long. The germline V gene has CDR1 SEHNR and CDR2 FQNEAQ (reference sequence). The DNA of the CDR3 is TGTGCCAGCAGCTTCCGATTAGGCACAGATACGCAGTATTTT. It is translated as CASSFRLGTDTQYF.

This chain joins TRBV6-2 or TRBV6-3 and TRBJ2-1; 9 bases are a match to TRBD1. CDR3 length equals 15 residues. The germline CDR1 and CDR2 sequences are MNHEY and SVGEGT. J lost 4 bases, V lost 6 bases, and 7 bases had no gene match. CDR3 amino acids: CASSRQGVIYNEQFF. Written as DNA, the CDR3 is TGTGCCAGCAGCCGACAGGGGGTAATTTACAATGAGCAGTTCTTC.

This clone was recorded a few times. The chain couples TRBV7-6 to TRBJ2-1; TRBD1 is a possible D gene (6 bases). Trimming stripped 2 bases from V and 9 bases from J, with 17 bases between. The CDR3 runs to 15 residues. Germline V gives CDR1 SGHVS, CDR2 FNYEAQ. DNA of the CDR3: TGTGCCAGCAGCTTAAGGCTGGGGCTAGGGGGTGAGCAGTTCTTC. This codes for CASSLRLGLGGEQFF.

The chain combines TRBV7-2 with TRBJ2-1; 10 bases match TRBD2. The CDR3 extends over 16 amino acids. CDR1 is SGHTA, CDR2 FQGNSA, per germline. V was clipped by 2 bases and J by 9 bases; unmatched bases: 10. The CDR3 bases are TGTGCCAGCAGCTTATTAAGAATAGCGGGAGGCGGTGAGCAGTTCTTC. The encoded protein is CASSLLRIAGGGEQFF.